Listed here are 30 T cell receptor beta chains from one sample, sequenced in a study of blood T cell repertoires in COVID-19. Libraries were prepared by immunoSEQ multiplex PCR; TCRdb keeps only in-frame clonotypes and omits some of them. The table has approximately 150,000 clones, roughly 78% seen once. What was sequenced was PBMCs or T cells enriched from blood (not recorded which). These receptors were taken from a woman between 70 and 85 years old in a cohort exposed to, infected with or recovered from COVID-19 (not recorded which).

This sequence joins TRBV10-3 and TRBJ2-1; 10 nucleotides match TRBD1. CDR1 ENHRY and CDR2 SYGVKD come from the germline V gene. The V segment lost 3 bases and the J segment 7 bases; nucleotides outside the gene matches: 9. The CDR3 is made up of 16 amino acids. CDR3 sequence reads: CAISDLGQGLLNEQFF. CDR3 bases: TGTGCCATCAGTGACCTGGGACAGGGGTTATTAAATGAGCAGTTCTTC.

J is TRBJ2-3 and V is TRBV6-5; possible D gene TRBD2, 6 bases. Germline lookup yields CDR1 MNHEY and CDR2 SVGAGI. V was trimmed by 9 bases and J by 4 bases, leaving 11 bases between them. The CDR3 is 12 amino acids. The chain's CDR3 is CASAGGPDTQYF. The CDR3 DNA reads as TGTGCCAGTGCCGGAGGGCCAGATACGCAGTATTTT.

This chain joins TRBV12-5 and TRBJ2-1; D not certain. The CDR3 extends over 13 amino acids. The V and J ends lost 2 bases and 8 bases respectively, with 10 bases between them. CDR1 LGHNT and CDR2 FRNRAP come from the germline V gene. The CDR3 spells CASGLMRNHEQFF. Here the CDR3 DNA reads TGTGCTAGTGGTTTGATGCGTAACCATGAGCAGTTCTTC.

The chain couples TRBV19 to TRBJ1-1; 7 bases align to TRBD1. V lost 3 bases and J lost 14; bases outside the gene matches: 12. Germline V gene lookup returns CDR1 LNHDA and CDR2 SQIVND (reference sequence). The CDR3 is 13 amino acids. CDR3 sequence: CASSMTGTAIRFF. The CDR3 DNA reads TGTGCCAGTAGTATGACTGGGACAGCCATTAGGTTCTTT.

This clone has only one observation. The chain uses TRBV6-5 and TRBJ2-3, with D unresolved. The CDR3 covers 15 residues. Germline V gene data show CDR1 as MNHEY and CDR2 as SVGAGI. The V end lost 7 bases, the J end lost 0 bases, and 14 bases lay between the germline ends. CDR3 residues: CASTPRVPSTDTQYF. DNA of the CDR3: TGTGCCAGCACTCCTAGAGTTCCTAGCACAGATACGCAGTATTTT.

V is TRBV28 and J is TRBJ1-2; D might be TRBD1 (6 bases). Germline assignment: CDR1 MDHEN and CDR2 SYDVKM. The CDR3 length is 11 residues. The V and J ends lost 5 bases and 8 bases respectively, with 9 bases between them. The CDR3 nucleotides read TGTGCCAGCAGTACAGGGAGCGGCTACACCTTC. Translating it yields CASSTGSGYTF.

This chain uses TRBV10-2 with TRBJ1-2, with 9 bases lining up with TRBD1. The CDR3 has 14 amino acids. The V segment lost 8 bases and the J segment 7 bases; nucleotides outside the gene matches: 11. The V gene's germline CDR1 is WSHSY and CDR2 SAAADI. The CDR3: CASSSEQGAVGYTF. In nucleotides, the CDR3 is TGCGCCAGCTCGTCTGAACAGGGGGCGGTTGGCTACACCTTC.

This rearrangement joins TRBV11-3 to TRBJ2-5, with 13 bases fitting TRBD2. This CDR3 contains 18 residues. The germline CDR1 and CDR2 sequences are SGHNT and YENEEA. Trimming removed 1 base from V and 7 bases from J; junction bases left unmatched: 12. Written as DNA, the CDR3 is TGTGCCAGCAGCTTAGGACTAGCGGGAGGTGGGACACAGGGGACCCAGTACTTC. As protein: CASSLGLAGGGTQGTQYF.

The chain joins TRBV27 to TRBJ2-5; D gene unclear. Per the germline V gene, CDR1 is MNHEY and CDR2 is SMNVEV (reference sequence). Between the trimmed V and J ends, which lost 6 bases and 2 bases, there was a span of 10 bases. CDR3 length: 13 amino acids. The CDR3 coding sequence is TGTGCCAGCAGCTCAGGATTTCAAGAGACCCAGTACTTC. Its translation: CASSSGFQETQYF.

The chain has TRBV19 and TRBJ2-5; tentative D call: TRBD2 (5 bases). This CDR3 is 15 amino acids long. Germline V gene data show CDR1 as LNHDA and CDR2 as SQIVND (reference sequence). The germline V and J ends were trimmed by 1 base and 5 bases, with 14 bases remaining between them. The CDR3 bases are TGTGCCAGTAGTATAGGGCAGGAGGTCGGGGAGACCCAGTACTTC. It translates to CASSIGQEVGETQYF.

This chain uses TRBV18 with TRBJ2-3; weak D call: TRBD2 (6 bases). CDR3 size: 18 residues. V lost 3 bases and J 1 base, leaving 20 bases between the germline ends. Germline CDR1 KGHSH, CDR2 LQKENI. Here the CDR3 reads CASSPTPGGNEGTDTQYF. The CDR3 DNA reads as TGTGCCAGCTCACCGACCCCTGGCGGGAACGAAGGCACAGATACGCAGTATTTT.

The chain carries TRBV3-1 (or the pseudogene TRBV3-2) and TRBJ2-2; D is possibly TRBD2 (5 bases). The V end was cut by 1 base, the J end by 4 bases, with 10 bases between. CDR1 and CDR2 from the germline V gene are LGHDT and YNNKEL (reference sequence). This CDR3 is built from 15 residues. The CDR3 here is CASSQGGSGTGELFF. CDR3 DNA: TGTGCCAGCAGCCAAGGAGGGAGCGGCACCGGGGAGCTGTTTTTT.

V and J are TRBV28 and TRBJ2-5; 8 bases are a match to TRBD2. The CDR3 spans 15 residues. With 4 bases clipped from V and 3 bases from J, the junction kept 7 bases outside the gene matches. Germline V lookup: CDR1 MDHEN, CDR2 SYDVKM. The CDR3 coding sequence is TGTGCCAGCAGTTCAAGCGGGACTAGTGAAGAGACCCAGTACTTC. This translates into CASSSSGTSEETQYF.

This clone was observed a few times. The J gene is TRBJ1-2, the V gene TRBV7-9; TRBD1 matches 7 bases. The CDR3 covers 16 residues. J was trimmed by 8 bases and V by 5 bases; bases with no gene match: 17. The germline gives CDR1 SEHNR, CDR2 FQNEAQ (reference sequence). CDR3 in amino acids: CASSTQLAGTVGGYTF. The CDR3 coding sequence is TGTGCCAGCAGCACCCAATTGGCCGGGACAGTTGGCGGCTACACCTTC.

The chain joins TRBV20-1 to TRBJ1-5; no definite D call. CDR3 length: 12 amino acids. Trimming took 3 bases from V and 4 from J, leaving 7 bases between them. Germline-derived CDR1 and CDR2 are DFQATT and SNEGSKA (reference sequence). The CDR3 DNA sequence: TGCAGTGCTAGTTTGGAGAATCAGCCCCAGCATTTT. This sequence encodes CSASLENQPQHF.

The rearrangement joins TRBV3-1 (or the pseudogene TRBV3-2) to TRBJ2-1; 11 nucleotides match TRBD2. The CDR3 extends over 13 amino acids. Germline V gene sequence: CDR1 LGHDT, CDR2 YNNKEL (reference sequence). The V and J ends lost 4 bases and 11 bases, in that order; junction bases with no gene match: 4. CDR3 loop: CASSRLAGSQQFF. As DNA, the CDR3 is TGTGCCAGCAGCCGACTAGCGGGAAGTCAGCAGTTCTTC.

The chain uses TRBV19 and TRBJ1-2, with D maybe TRBD1 (6 bases). V was trimmed by 8 bases and J by 5 bases, leaving 18 bases between them. CDR3 length equals 14 residues. The V gene's germline CDR1 is LNHDA and CDR2 SQIVND (reference sequence). This CDR3 is CASHTQGSLYGYTF. The CDR3, as DNA: TGTGCCAGTCATACCCAGGGGTCTCTATATGGCTACACCTTC.

This chain joins TRBV11-3 and TRBJ1-5; possible D gene TRBD1, 5 bases. V was trimmed by 0 bases and J by 4 bases, leaving 22 bases between them. The CDR3 has 19 amino acids. Germline V CDR1 and CDR2: SGHNT, YENEEA. The CDR3 DNA follows: TGTGCCAGCAGCTTAGATCCCCGCCCTTGGTGGGGGACTAATCAGCCCCAGCATTTT. This codes for CASSLDPRPWWGTNQPQHF.

The genes are TRBV7-8 and TRBJ2-7; 7 bases are a match to TRBD2. This CDR3 comprises 13 residues. CDR1 and CDR2 (germline): SGHVS, FQNEAQ. The trim removed 5 bases at V and 4 bases at J, leaving 5 bases unmatched. The CDR3 sequence is CASSQLAEYEQYF. Here the CDR3 DNA reads TGTGCCAGCAGCCAGCTAGCGGAATACGAGCAGTACTTC. The full variable domain, its missing parts supplied by reference TRBV7-8 and TRBJ2-7, is GAGVSQSPRYKVAKRGQDVALRCDPISGHVSLFWYQQALGQGPEFLTYFQNEAQLDKSGLPSDRFFAERPEGSVSTLKIQRTQQEDSAVYLCASSQLAEYEQYFGPGTRLTVT.

V is TRBV5-5 and J is TRBJ2-7, with D perhaps TRBD2 (7 bases). Germline lookup yields CDR1 SGHKS and CDR2 YYEKEE (reference sequence). The CDR3 length is 16 residues. V dropped 6 bases and J dropped 5 bases, with 24 bases sitting between them. As DNA, the CDR3 is TGTGCCAGCACCCTCACCCTCGGGGGGCGAGCCCACGAGCAGTACTTC. Protein: CASTLTLGGRAHEQYF.

The chain is built from TRBV19 and TRBJ2-1; 9 nucleotides align to TRBD1. The CDR3 runs to 14 residues. Germline loops: CDR1 LNHDA, CDR2 SQIVND (reference sequence). V lost 6 bases and J lost 5; bases outside the gene matches: 5. CDR3 sequence reads: CASRSQGADNEQFF. The CDR3 coding sequence is TGTGCCAGTAGATCACAGGGGGCTGACAATGAGCAGTTCTTC.

This chain connects TRBV20-1 to TRBJ2-1; no clear D. The V end lost 3 bases, the J end lost 6 bases, and 12 bases lay between the germline ends. Germline V lookup: CDR1 DFQATT, CDR2 SNEGSKA (reference sequence). The CDR3 is 13 amino acids. This chain's CDR3 is CSASTPYLNEQFF. CDR3 nucleotides: TGCAGTGCTAGTACCCCCTACCTCAATGAGCAGTTCTTC.

The sample holds one count of this clone. The V and J genes are TRBV28 and TRBJ1-2, with D perhaps TRBD1 (6 bases). Germline lookup yields CDR1 MDHEN and CDR2 SYDVKM. The V and J ends lost 5 bases and 1 base respectively, with 17 bases between them. This CDR3 comprises 16 residues. CDR3 nucleotide sequence: TGTGCCAGCAGTCTTGACGGGGGGCACTATAACTATGGCTACACCTTC. Its protein product is CASSLDGGHYNYGYTF.

The chain couples TRBV5-1 to TRBJ2-2; D is perhaps TRBD2 (5 bases). The V gene lost 4 bases and the J gene lost 7 bases, with 20 bases spanning the gap. Germline CDR1 reads SGHRS; CDR2 reads YFSETQ. CDR3 length: 16 residues. For the CDR3, the DNA is TGCGCCAGCAGCCCTACGAGTGGGAGCGATGGCGGGGAGCTGTTTTTT. This sequence encodes CASSPTSGSDGGELFF.

The rearrangement joins TRBV4-3 to TRBJ2-1, with TRBD2 as a possible D gene (6 bases). Germline assignment: CDR1 LGHNA and CDR2 YSLEER. Trimming shortened V by 2 bases and J by 6 bases, and 17 bases separated the two germline ends. This CDR3 is built from 16 residues. The chain's CDR3 is CASSQSGGGRLNEQFF. Written as DNA, the CDR3 is TGCGCCAGCAGCCAATCCGGTGGGGGGAGGCTCAATGAGCAGTTCTTC.

The chain recombines TRBV4-1 with TRBJ2-4, with D perhaps TRBD1 (6 bases). V was pared by 3 bases and J by 6 bases, with 15 bases between. The length of the CDR3 is 15 residues. Germline CDR1 MGHRA, CDR2 YSYEKL. This CDR3 reads CASSHVDSPRNIQYF. The DNA of the CDR3 is TGCGCCAGCAGCCACGTGGACAGTCCCAGAAACATTCAGTACTTC.

CDR3 protein: CASSYNRDTGYGYTF. DNA of the CDR3: TGTGCCAGCAGTTACAACCGGGACACGGGCTATGGCTACACCTTC. The gene calls are TRBV6-5 and TRBJ1-2, with TRBD1 as a possible D gene (6 bases). V lost 2 bases, J lost 4 bases, and 14 bases lay in between. This CDR3 is 15 amino acids long. Looked up from germline, CDR1 is MNHEY and CDR2 is SVGAGI.

The chain joins TRBV6-4 to TRBJ2-2; 7 bases agree with TRBD1. V shed 7 bases and J 6 bases; nucleotides not matched to a gene: 8. Looked up from germline, CDR1 is MRHNA and CDR2 is SNTAGT. The CDR3 runs to 14 residues. The CDR3 protein is CASKSQGPAGELFF. In DNA, the CDR3 is TGTGCCAGCAAGTCACAGGGGCCAGCCGGGGAGCTGTTTTTT.

V and J are TRBV9 and TRBJ2-5, with a possible D match to TRBD2 (6 bases). CDR3 size: 13 residues. Germline V gene sequence: CDR1 SGDLS, CDR2 YYNGEE. Trimming removed 3 bases at V and 4 bases at J, with 10 bases between. The CDR3: CASSGISGETQYF. The DNA of the CDR3 is TGTGCCAGCAGCGGGATTAGCGGAGAGACCCAGTACTTC.

For the CDR3, the DNA is TGTGCCAGCAGCGTTTGGACAGGGGGTAATGAGCAGTTCTTC. It codes for CASSVWTGGNEQFF. This chain connects TRBV9 to TRBJ2-1; 10 bases agree with TRBD1. Trimming at V came to 2 bases and at J to 7 bases, leaving 3 bases not matched to a gene. CDR3 size: 14 residues. Germline V gene sequence: CDR1 SGDLS, CDR2 YYNGEE.